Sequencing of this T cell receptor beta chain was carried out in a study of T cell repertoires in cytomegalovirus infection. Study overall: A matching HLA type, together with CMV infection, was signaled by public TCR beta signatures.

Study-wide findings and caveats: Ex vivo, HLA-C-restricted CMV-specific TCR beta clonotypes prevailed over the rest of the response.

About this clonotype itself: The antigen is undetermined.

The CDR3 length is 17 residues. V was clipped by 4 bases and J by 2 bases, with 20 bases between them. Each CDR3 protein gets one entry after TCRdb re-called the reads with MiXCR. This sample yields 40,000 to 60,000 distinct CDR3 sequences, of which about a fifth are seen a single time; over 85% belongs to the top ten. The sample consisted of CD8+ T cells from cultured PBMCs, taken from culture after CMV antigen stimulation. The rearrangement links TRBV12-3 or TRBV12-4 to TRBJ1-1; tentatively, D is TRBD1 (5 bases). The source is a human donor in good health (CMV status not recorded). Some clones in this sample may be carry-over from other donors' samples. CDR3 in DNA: TGTGCCAGCAGTTCAAGAAGCCCCGGGACGGGTAACACTGAAGCTTTCTTT. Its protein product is CASSSRSPGTGNTEAFF.